This paragraph covers one T cell receptor beta chain sequence. CDR1 and CDR2 from the germline V gene are MNHEY and SVGAGI. The junction had 10 bases not matched to a gene; V was cut back by 6 bases and J by 4 bases. This CDR3 has 15 amino acids. The sample belongs to a study of blood T cell repertoires in COVID-19. Study information: Researchers got acute and convalescent COVID-19 samples from the United States, Italy and Spain.

Authors' data handling: Reference gene primer amplification yielded estimated nucleated cell counts. Using immunoSEQ multiplex PCR, the repertoire was profiled, and TCRdb retains in-frame clones only, with some absent. The V and J calls and the clone size are those of that table, but D and trimming were determined from the DNA. This sample has fewer than 350,000 clones, with 86% found just once. The chain combines TRBV6-5 with TRBJ1-2, with 8 bases that match TRBD1. This clonotype originated in a woman aged 30 to 39 with COVID-19, enrolled during active disease. Material: peripheral blood. CDR3 nucleotide sequence: TGTGCCAGCAGCGTAGGACAGGGCGGTAGCTATGGCTACACCTTC. It specifies CASSVGQGGSYGYTF.